The rows below give T cell receptor beta chains drawn from one sample of a study of cytomegalovirus exposure and HLA in healthy donors. Profiled with immunoSEQ multiplex PCR; TCRdb holds only in-frame clones, not every one. Of over 110,000 clones in the sample, about 87% were seen once. The sample comprised PBMCs. Every receptor here comes from a young man in good health and CMV-seropositive. Both conserved end residues are part of each CDR3. The order of the fields is D gene, J gene, clone size, V gene, CDR3 DNA, CDR3 protein. D genes are given only for firm matches. The size entry is marked missing in some rows and otherwise reads once, few, many or a size class.

- | TRBJ2-1 | once | TRBV20-1 | TGCAGTGCTAGGCAGGTGAATGAGCAGTTCTTC | CSARQVNEQFF
- | TRBJ1-3 | - | TRBV9 | TGTGCCAGCAGCGCCGTTCAGGGGTTCTCTGGAAACACCATATATTTT | CASSAVQGFSGNTIYF
TRBD1 | TRBJ1-5 | - | TRBV10-3 | TGTGCCATCAGGAGTGGACAGGGGTCCTTCCTTAATCAGCCCCAGCATTTT | CAIRSGQGSFLNQPQHF
TRBD1 | TRBJ2-7 | - | TRBV5-1 | TGCGCCAGCAGCGACTGGACAGGCAATCACCGCGACGAGCAGTACTTC | CASSDWTGNHRDEQYF
- | TRBJ2-1 | - | TRBV27 | TGTGCCAGCAGTTTAGGAGGGACTCACAATGAGCAGTTCTTC | CASSLGGTHNEQFF
- | TRBJ2-1 | - | TRBV6-1 | TGTGCCAGCACCCCGGGAGATGAGCAGTTCTTC | CASTPGDEQFF
- | TRBJ1-4 | - | TRBV2 | TGTGCCAGCAGCGCGGAGGGGCGCGGAAATGAAAAACTGTTTTTT | CASSAEGRGNEKLFF
- | TRBJ2-3 | - | TRBV4-1 | TGCGCCAGCAGCCAACCGGTGGCAGGGCGCTCAGATACGCAGTATTTT | CASSQPVAGRSDTQYF
- | TRBJ2-7 | - | TRBV7-8 | TGTGCCAGTCCCCATTTCGAGCAGTACTTC | CASPHFEQYF
TRBD1 | TRBJ2-7 | once | TRBV5-5 | TGTGCCAGCAGCTTCAGGGGGAGCTCCTACGAGCAGTACTTC | CASSFRGSSYEQYF
- | TRBJ2-2 | - | TRBV11-2 | TGTGCCAGCAGCCCCCAGGGCACCGGGGAGCTGTTTTTT | CASSPQGTGELFF
TRBD1 | TRBJ1-1 | - | TRBV2 | TGTGCCAGCAGCCGACAGGGAACTTTCCCTGAAGCTTTCTTT | CASSRQGTFPEAFF
TRBD1 | TRBJ2-7 | - | TRBV5-1 | TGCGCCAGCAGCCCCGGGACAGGGGCGAAGAACGAGCAGTACTTC | CASSPGTGAKNEQYF
TRBD2 | TRBJ2-3 | few | TRBV5-6 | TGTGCCAGCAGCTTGGTAGCGGGGGGCACAGATACGCAGTATTTT | CASSLVAGGTDTQYF
- | TRBJ1-2 | - | TRBV9 | TGTGCCAGCAGCGTAGTAATACAGCTTTATGGCTACACCTTC | CASSVVIQLYGYTF
- | TRBJ1-2 | - | TRBV12-1 | TGTGCCAGCAGGCGCTATGGCTACACCTTC | CASRRYGYTF
- | TRBJ1-5 | - | TRBV4-2 | TGTGCCAGCAGCCAAGATTTCCAGGCTTTTCAGCCCCAGCATTTT | CASSQDFQAFQPQHF
- | TRBJ1-4 | - | TRBV7-6 | TGTGCCAGCAGCTTTGGGCTGGGGGGAGGAAAACTGTTTTTT | CASSFGLGGGKLFF
TRBD1 | TRBJ1-5 | - | TRBV9 | TGTGCCAGCAGCGCGGGACAGGGGAAAGATCAGCCCCAGCATTTT | CASSAGQGKDQPQHF
- | TRBJ1-1 | - | TRBV6-5 | TGTGCCAGCAGTCGAGTCGCGAACACTGAAGCTTTCTTT | CASSRVANTEAFF
- | TRBJ1-1 | once | TRBV7-9 | TGTGCCAGCAGCACCACAGGGCGAGCTTTCTTT | CASSTTGRAFF
- | TRBJ1-1 | - | TRBV6-5 | TGTGCCAGCAGCCTAACAGAGAACACTGAAGCTTTCTTT | CASSLTENTEAFF
TRBD2 | TRBJ2-1 | - | TRBV29-1 | TGCAGCGTTGGGGGACTAGCGGGAGCAGGCGATGAGCAGTTCTTC | CSVGGLAGAGDEQFF
TRBD2 | TRBJ2-3 | - | TRBV5-1 | TGCGCCAGCAGCTTCGGACTAGAGGCAGATACGCAGTATTTT | CASSFGLEADTQYF
- | TRBJ1-4 | - | TRBV5-5 | TGTGCCAGCAGTACCCTTCAGGGGGAAAAACTGTTTTTT | CASSTLQGEKLFF
TRBD1 | TRBJ1-1 | - | TRBV5-1 | TGCGCCAGCAGCTTGGCCCACCCAGGAGGGGGCAGGAACACTGAAGCTTTCTTT | CASSLAHPGGGRNTEAFF
TRBD1 | TRBJ2-7 | - | TRBV5-1 | TGCGCCAGCAGCGCGGGACAGGGGCACTACGAGCAGTACTTC | CASSAGQGHYEQYF
- | TRBJ1-5 | - | TRBV2 | TGTGCCAGCGGCACAGCTAGCAATCAGCCCCAGCATTTT | CASGTASNQPQHF
- | TRBJ2-5 | - | TRBV9 | TGTGCCAGCAGCGTAGGCAGGGGCCAAGAGACCCAGTACTTC | CASSVGRGQETQYF
TRBD1 | TRBJ2-7 | - | TRBV11-2 | TGTGCCAGCAGACCGGGGACAGGGCGAGGGCAGTACTTC | CASRPGTGRGQYF
- | TRBJ1-3 | - | TRBV30 | TGTGCCTGGAGTGCACAGGGAGGAAACACCATATATTTT | CAWSAQGGNTIYF
TRBD1 | TRBJ1-3 | - | TRBV7-9 | TGTGCCAGCAGCGCCCGGACAGGGCCTGGAAACACCATATATTTT | CASSARTGPGNTIYF
TRBD2 | TRBJ2-3 | - | TRBV4-1 | TGCGCCAGCAGCCAAGACAAAGCGGGAGTGGCAGATACGCAGTATTTT | CASSQDKAGVADTQYF
TRBD2 | TRBJ2-3 | - | TRBV6-5 | TGTGCCAGCAGGGCAGCGGGGGGTGTCACAGATACGCAGTATTTT | CASRAAGGVTDTQYF
- | TRBJ2-1 | - | TRBV2 | TGTGCCAACCAAAATAACAGGGATAGCAATGAGCAGTTCTTC | CANQNNRDSNEQFF
TRBD1 | TRBJ2-7 | - | TRBV5-5 | TGTGCCAGCAGCTTAGTCGGGACAGGGGTAAGAATGGAGCAGTACTTC | CASSLVGTGVRMEQYF
- | TRBJ2-3 | - | TRBV18 | TGTGCCAGCCAAGAGAGCACAGATACGCAGTATTTT | CASQESTDTQYF
- | TRBJ2-7 | once | TRBV5-3 | TGTGCCAGAAACCGGGACGAGCAGTACTTC | CARNRDEQYF
- | TRBJ2-1 | - | TRBV6-4 | TGTGCCAGCAGTGACTCCGGGGGGCTGGGTAATGAGCAGTTCTTC | CASSDSGGLGNEQFF
- | TRBJ2-7 | - | TRBV7-8 | TGTGCCAGCAGCTTAGGGTTTACTTACGAGCAGTACTTC | CASSLGFTYEQYF
TRBD2 | TRBJ2-5 | - | TRBV9 | TGTGCCAGCAGCGTAAGCGGGAGGCCCCAAGAGACCCAGTACTTC | CASSVSGRPQETQYF
- | TRBJ2-3 | - | TRBV27 | TGTGCCGGCCGACTAGTTGGGACAGATACGCAGTATTTT | CAGRLVGTDTQYF
TRBD1 | TRBJ2-7 | - | TRBV5-1 | TGCGCCAGCAGCTTGTCGCTTAATACAGGGGGCAACGAGCAGTACTTC | CASSLSLNTGGNEQYF
TRBD1 | TRBJ2-5 | many | TRBV29-1 | TGCAGCGTTCGACAGGGATTAGAGACCCAGTACTTC | CSVRQGLETQYF
- | TRBJ2-3 | - | TRBV19 | TGTGCCAGTAAATCCGGAGATACGCAGTATTTT | CASKSGDTQYF
- | TRBJ2-5 | few | TRBV5-4 | TGTGCCAGCAGCTTTCGGAGTACGGAGACCCAGTACTTC | CASSFRSTETQYF
TRBD2 | TRBJ2-3 | - | TRBV7-9 | TGTGCCAGCAGCCATTTAGCGGGAGGGGATACGCAGTATTTT | CASSHLAGGDTQYF
- | TRBJ2-6 | - | TRBV21-1 | TGTGCCAGCAGCAAAGAAGACAGGGGGCAGCCCGGGGCCAACGTCCTGACTTTC | CASSKEDRGQPGANVLTF
- | TRBJ2-6 | - | TRBV10-2 | TGCGCCAGCAGTGAGCGTGCAGGGATAACTGGGGCCAACGTCCTGACTTTC | CASSERAGITGANVLTF
TRBD1 | TRBJ1-2 | - | TRBV27 | TGTGCCAGCAGTAGAGGGACAGGGAACTATGGCTACACCTTC | CASSRGTGNYGYTF
- | TRBJ1-5 | few | TRBV27 | TGTGCCAGCAGTTTATTAAGCCCAAATCAGCCCCAGCATTTT | CASSLLSPNQPQHF
TRBD1 | TRBJ1-3 | - | TRBV9 | TGTGCCAGCAGCGCACAGGGGAGCCCTGGAAACACCATATATTTT | CASSAQGSPGNTIYF
- | TRBJ1-2 | - | TRBV4-1 | TGCGCCAGCAGCCAAGAATCCCTTGTCCTATATGGCTACACCTTC | CASSQESLVLYGYTF
TRBD2 | TRBJ2-1 | - | TRBV27 | TGTGCCAGCAGTTTATCAGCTGGTAGCGGGAGTAGAATGCAGTTCTTC | CASSLSAGSGSRMQFF
- | TRBJ2-3 | - | TRBV25-1 | TGTGCCAGCAGTGAAGAACGGTCGCAGTATTTT | CASSEERSQYF
TRBD1 | TRBJ2-7 | once | TRBV18 | TGTGCCAGCTCACCCGTCCGGGACAGGAGCCACGAGCAGTACTTC | CASSPVRDRSHEQYF
- | TRBJ1-2 | few | TRBV4-2 | TGTGCCAGCAGCCAAGGGCAGGGTAATACCTATGGCTACACCTTC | CASSQGQGNTYGYTF
- | TRBJ1-2 | - | TRBV19 | TGTGCCAGTAGCCCCCCCAGTGAATTCTATGGCTACACCTTC | CASSPPSEFYGYTF
TRBD1 | TRBJ1-2 | - | TRBV5-1 | TGCGCCAGCAGCTTGGTGGACAGGGGCATCGGCTATGGCTACACCTTC | CASSLVDRGIGYGYTF